The 14 T cell receptor beta chains given below trace back to one sample, sequenced in a study of shared clonotypes between healthy human individuals. Here immunoSEQ multiplex PCR was the method, and the copy in TCRdb shows in-frame clones only, minus some. Of 400,000 to 500,000 clones listed, 70% to 80% were seen once; the top ten hold roughly 13%. Sequences were obtained from PBMCs. These receptors were taken from a woman between 40 and 50 years old in good health. Some clones in this sample may be carry-over from other donors' samples.

As concerns this clone: One end of the junction varies from germline; a read error may be responsible. V usage is TRBV11-2 and J usage is TRBJ2-7; the match to TRBD2 covers 8 bases. Per germline, CDR1 SGHAT and CDR2 FQNNGV. The CDR3 contains 15 residues. The CDR3 DNA reads TGTGCCGGCAGCTCTATAGCGGGGACCTCCTACGAGCAGTACTTC. Protein sequence: CAGSSIAGTSYEQYF.

The chain carries TRBV5-1 and TRBJ2-6; no clear D gene. Germline-derived CDR1 and CDR2 are SGHRS and YFSETQ. V lost 4 bases and J lost 1, with 6 bases in between. This CDR3 contains 14 residues. The CDR3 DNA follows: TGCGCCAGCAGCATAAGATCTGGGGCCAACGTCCTGACTTTC. As protein: CASSIRSGANVLTF.

This chain joins TRBV10-3 and TRBJ1-5; TRBD1 might be the D (6 bases). Trimming removed 5 bases at V and 6 bases at J, with 14 bases between. CDR1 is ENHRY, CDR2 SYGVKD, per germline. The CDR3 is 14 residues long. CDR3 coding DNA: TGTGCCATCAGTACCACAGGGAGGGGTCAGCCCCAGCATTTT. It codes for CAISTTGRGQPQHF.

V and J are TRBV1 and TRBJ2-3; the listed D gene, TRBD1, was not tested against the DNA. TRBV1 is given as a pseudogene. The CDR3 totals 18 residues. CDR3 sequence: CTSSQAYHRDRVSDTQYF. In nucleotides, the CDR3 is TGCACCAGCAGCCAAGCCTACCACCGGGACAGGGTTTCAGATACGCAGTATTTT.

The V call is TRBV29-1, the J call TRBJ2-7; TRBD2 is a possible D gene (6 bases). Germline V gene sequence: CDR1 SQVTM, CDR2 ANQGSEA. The CDR3 is 13 amino acids. V shed 4 bases and J shed 5 bases, with 15 bases lying between them. The CDR3 loop is CSVGPEGDHEQYF. The CDR3 DNA follows: TGCAGCGTTGGTCCGGAGGGAGACCACGAGCAGTACTTC.

The V call is TRBV2, the J call TRBJ2-2; 7 bases fit TRBD1. The V gene end was trimmed by 2 bases and the J gene end by 4 bases; junction bases not matched to a gene: 4. Germline V gene sequence: CDR1 SNHLY, CDR2 FYNNEI. This CDR3 is 15 amino acids long. CDR3 sequence: CASSEIGTVTGELFF. The CDR3 nucleotides read TGTGCCAGCAGTGAAATAGGGACAGTCACCGGGGAGCTGTTTTTT. Looking up the rest from reference TRBV2 and TRBJ2-2 gives the full variable domain: EPEVTQTPSHQVTQMGQEVILRCVPISNHLYFYWYRQILGQKVEFLVSFYNNEISEKSEIFDDQFSVERPDGSNFTLKIRSTKLEDSAMYFCASSEIGTVTGELFFGEGSRLTVL.

The CDR3 region is CATSRESGGYTF. The CDR3, as DNA: TGTGCCACCAGCAGAGAATCGGGTGGCTACACCTTC. The chain carries TRBV15 and TRBJ1-2; no clear D. V was shortened by 0 bases and J by 7 bases, with 6 bases between the two germline ends. This CDR3 contains 12 residues. Germline assignment: CDR1 LNHNV and CDR2 YYDKDF (reference sequence).

The chain links TRBV27 to TRBJ2-7; the D gene is possibly TRBD2 (5 bases). Germline assignment: CDR1 MNHEY and CDR2 SMNVEV (reference sequence). Trimming took 5 bases from V and 6 from J, leaving 26 bases between them. This CDR3 has 17 amino acids. The CDR3 bases are TGTGCCAGCAGTCTACACCGACTAAAAAGTAGAGTCGGCGAGCAGTACTTC. It yields the protein CASSLHRLKSRVGEQYF.

This chain connects TRBV5-1 to TRBJ2-7; TRBD2 is a possible D gene (5 bases). V was cut by 4 bases and J by 0 bases, with 11 bases left in between. Germline V gene lookup returns CDR1 SGHRS and CDR2 YFSETQ. This CDR3 is 14 amino acids long. The CDR3 region is CASSEGFSSYEQYF. The CDR3 bases are TGCGCCAGCAGCGAGGGATTCTCCTCCTACGAGCAGTACTTC.

The genes are TRBV7-2 and TRBJ1-1; no clear D gene. CDR1 SGHTA and CDR2 FQGNSA come from the germline V gene. With 5 bases removed from V and 6 bases from J, the gap between germline ends came to 13 bases. The length of the CDR3 is 13 residues. The DNA of the CDR3 is TGTGCCAGCAGCCAGCAGTCCGGCGCTGAAGCTTTCTTT. This encodes CASSQQSGAEAFF.

This chain uses TRBV4-1 with TRBJ1-2, with no clear D. The CDR3 spans 15 residues. The V gene lost 1 base and the J gene lost 0 bases, with 9 bases spanning the gap. The germline V gene has CDR1 MGHRA and CDR2 YSYEKL. The CDR3 sequence is CASSQASQSNYGYTF. Here the CDR3 DNA reads TGCGCCAGCAGCCAAGCCAGCCAATCTAACTATGGCTACACCTTC.

This clone was recorded at least ten times. The rearrangement uses TRBV6-1 and TRBJ2-4, with 11 bases matching TRBD1. The germline V gene has CDR1 MNHNS and CDR2 SASEGT. The trim removed 2 bases at V and 6 bases at J, leaving 6 bases unmatched. CDR3 length: 16 amino acids. CDR3 nucleotide sequence: TGTGCCAGCAGTGAAAGCTGGACAGGGGGCCGAAACATTCAGTACTTC. Residues: CASSESWTGGRNIQYF.

This rearrangement joins TRBV5-1 to TRBJ1-1, with no clear D. This CDR3 has 16 amino acids. The germline CDR1 and CDR2 sequences are SGHRS and YFSETQ. Trimming pared 1 base from V and 1 base from J, leaving 14 bases between. CDR3 coding DNA: TGCGCCAGCAGCTTGCGAGATGGACGGAGGAACACTGAAGCTTTCTTT. Encoded protein: CASSLRDGRRNTEAFF.

The chain has TRBV18 and TRBJ2-5; 8 bases are a match to TRBD2. Germline V gives CDR1 KGHSH, CDR2 LQKENI. The CDR3 spans 16 residues. The trim removed 0 bases at V and 1 base at J, leaving 4 bases unmatched. CDR3 sequence (DNA): TGTGCCAGCTCACCACCGGGACTAGGTTCCCAAGAGACCCAGTACTTC. Its protein product is CASSPPGLGSQETQYF.